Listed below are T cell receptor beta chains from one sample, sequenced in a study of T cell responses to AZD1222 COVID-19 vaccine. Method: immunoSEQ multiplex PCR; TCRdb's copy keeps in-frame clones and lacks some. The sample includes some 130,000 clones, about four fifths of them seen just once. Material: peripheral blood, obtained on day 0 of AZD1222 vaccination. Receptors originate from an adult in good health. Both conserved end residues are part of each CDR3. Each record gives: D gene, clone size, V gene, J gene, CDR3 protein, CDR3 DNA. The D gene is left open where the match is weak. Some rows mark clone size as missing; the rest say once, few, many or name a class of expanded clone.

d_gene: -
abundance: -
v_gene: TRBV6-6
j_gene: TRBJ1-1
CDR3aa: CASSSDGNTEAFF
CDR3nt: TGTGCCAGCAGTTCGGACGGGAACACTGAAGCTTTCTTT

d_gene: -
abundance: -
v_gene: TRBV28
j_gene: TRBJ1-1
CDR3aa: CASSLRPKNTEAFF
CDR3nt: TGTGCCAGCAGTCTCCGACCCAAGAACACTGAAGCTTTCTTT

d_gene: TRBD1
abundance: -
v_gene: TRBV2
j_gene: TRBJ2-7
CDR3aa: CASSDVRDRVLSYEQYF
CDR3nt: TGTGCCAGCAGTGACGTCCGGGACAGGGTTTTATCCTACGAGCAGTACTTC

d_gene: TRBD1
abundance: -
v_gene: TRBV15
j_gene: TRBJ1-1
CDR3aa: CATSRGQGLQSWAFF
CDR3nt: TGTGCCACCAGCAGAGGACAGGGGCTCCAATCCTGGGCTTTCTTT

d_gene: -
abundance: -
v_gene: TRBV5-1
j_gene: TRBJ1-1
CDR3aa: CASSSGMNTEAFF
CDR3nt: TGCGCCAGCAGTTCCGGGATGAACACTGAAGCTTTCTTT

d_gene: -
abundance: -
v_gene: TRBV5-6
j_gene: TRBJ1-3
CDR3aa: CASSTAVSGNTIYF
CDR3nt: TGTGCCAGCAGCACGGCAGTCTCTGGAAACACCATATATTTT

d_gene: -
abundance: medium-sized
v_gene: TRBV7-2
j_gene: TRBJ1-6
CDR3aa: CASSDYGPHSPLHF
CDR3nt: TGTGCCAGCAGCGACTATGGGCCGCATTCACCCCTCCACTTT

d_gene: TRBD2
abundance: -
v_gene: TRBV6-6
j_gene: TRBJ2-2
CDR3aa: CASSYSGGGPTGELFF
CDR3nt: TGTGCCAGCAGTTACTCGGGCGGGGGGCCCACCGGGGAGCTGTTTTTT

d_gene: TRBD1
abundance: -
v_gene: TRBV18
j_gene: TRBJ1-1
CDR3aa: CASSPGQGARGTEAFF
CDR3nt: TGTGCCAGCTCCCCCGGACAGGGGGCGCGAGGGACTGAAGCTTTCTTT

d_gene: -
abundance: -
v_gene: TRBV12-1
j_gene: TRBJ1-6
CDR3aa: CASSFRKRPSSPLHF
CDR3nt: TGTGCCAGCAGCTTTCGAAAGAGGCCTTCGTCACCCCTCCACTTT

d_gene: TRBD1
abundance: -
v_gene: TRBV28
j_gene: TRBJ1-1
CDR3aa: CASRPSSTGHNRRVFF
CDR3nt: TGTGCCAGCAGACCATCGTCGACAGGGCATAATAGGAGAGTTTTCTTT

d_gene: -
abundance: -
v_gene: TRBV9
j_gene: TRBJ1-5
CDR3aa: CASSVAGQNQPQHF
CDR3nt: TGTGCCAGCAGCGTAGCTGGTCAAAATCAGCCCCAGCATTTT

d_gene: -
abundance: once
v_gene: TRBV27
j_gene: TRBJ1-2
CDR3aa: CASSSGRPGDYGYTF
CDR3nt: TGTGCCAGCAGTTCCGGCAGGCCCGGTGACTATGGCTACACCTTC

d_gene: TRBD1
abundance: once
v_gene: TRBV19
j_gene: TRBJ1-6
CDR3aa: CASSSRTGMSSPLHF
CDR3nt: TGTGCCAGTAGTTCCCGGACAGGGATGTCCTCACCCCTCCACTTT

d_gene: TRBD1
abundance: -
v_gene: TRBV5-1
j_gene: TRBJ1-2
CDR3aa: CASSLGTDGYTF
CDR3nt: TGCGCCAGCAGCTTAGGGACAGATGGCTACACCTTC

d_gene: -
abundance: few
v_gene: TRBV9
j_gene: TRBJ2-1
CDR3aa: CASSVGSHNEQFF
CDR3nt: TGTGCCAGCAGCGTAGGGTCCCACAATGAGCAGTTCTTC

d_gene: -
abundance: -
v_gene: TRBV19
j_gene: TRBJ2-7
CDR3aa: CASSIMAGETYEQYF
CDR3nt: TGTGCCAGTAGTATAATGGCAGGGGAAACCTACGAGCAGTACTTC

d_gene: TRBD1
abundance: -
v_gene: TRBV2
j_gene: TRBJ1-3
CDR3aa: CASSGTGLIAGNTIYF
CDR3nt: TGTGCCAGCAGTGGGACAGGGCTAATAGCTGGAAACACCATATATTTT

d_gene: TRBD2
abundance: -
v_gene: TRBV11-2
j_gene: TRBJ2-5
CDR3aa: CASSLDRMGLAEETQYF
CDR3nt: TGTGCCAGCAGCTTAGACCGAATGGGACTAGCGGAAGAGACCCAGTACTTC

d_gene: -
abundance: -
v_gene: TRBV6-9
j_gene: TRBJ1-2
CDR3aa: CASSYSDSSNYGYTF
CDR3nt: TGTGCCAGCAGTTATTCGGACAGCTCTAACTATGGCTACACCTTC

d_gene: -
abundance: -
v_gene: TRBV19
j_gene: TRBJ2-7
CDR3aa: CASSIDLGGAGEQYF
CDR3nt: TGTGCCAGTAGTATAGATTTAGGGGGGGCCGGCGAGCAGTACTTC

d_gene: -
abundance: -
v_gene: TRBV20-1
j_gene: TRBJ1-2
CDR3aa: CSAADVYGYTF
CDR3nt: TGCAGTGCAGCGGACGTATATGGCTACACCTTC

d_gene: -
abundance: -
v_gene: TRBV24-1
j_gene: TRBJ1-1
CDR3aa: CATSPSGSGRGDTEAFF
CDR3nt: TGTGCCACCAGTCCCAGTGGATCGGGCAGGGGAGACACTGAAGCTTTCTTT

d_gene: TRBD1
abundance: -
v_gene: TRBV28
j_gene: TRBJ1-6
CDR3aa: CASKTGQGAFPLHF
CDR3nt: TGTGCCAGCAAAACAGGACAGGGGGCTTTCCCCCTCCACTTT

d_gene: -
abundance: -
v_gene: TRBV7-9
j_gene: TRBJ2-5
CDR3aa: CASRGRSETQYF
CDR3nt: TGTGCCAGCAGAGGGCGGTCGGAGACCCAGTACTTC

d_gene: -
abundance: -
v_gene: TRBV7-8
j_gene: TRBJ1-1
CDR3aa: CASSLRGGTAMNTEAFF
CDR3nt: TGTGCCAGCAGCTTGAGGGGGGGCACGGCAATGAACACTGAAGCTTTCTTT

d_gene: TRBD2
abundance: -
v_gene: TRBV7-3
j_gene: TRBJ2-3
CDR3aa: CASRAGGTDTQYF
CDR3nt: TGTGCCAGCAGAGCGGGGGGCACAGATACGCAGTATTTT

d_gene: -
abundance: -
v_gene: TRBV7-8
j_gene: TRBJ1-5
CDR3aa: CASSSQGPNQPQHF
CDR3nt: TGTGCCAGCAGCTCGCAGGGACCGAATCAGCCCCAGCATTTT

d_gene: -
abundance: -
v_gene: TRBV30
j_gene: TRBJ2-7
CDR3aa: CAAVGSSYEQYF
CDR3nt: TGTGCCGCGGTGGGCAGTTCCTACGAGCAGTACTTC

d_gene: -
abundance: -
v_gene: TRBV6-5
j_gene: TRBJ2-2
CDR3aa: CASTLIPEGPGELFF
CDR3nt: TGTGCCAGCACCCTAATCCCCGAAGGCCCCGGGGAGCTGTTTTTT

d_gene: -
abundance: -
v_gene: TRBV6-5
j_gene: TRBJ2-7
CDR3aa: CASGRGVSHEQYF
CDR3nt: TGTGCCAGTGGGCGAGGGGTTTCCCACGAGCAGTACTTC

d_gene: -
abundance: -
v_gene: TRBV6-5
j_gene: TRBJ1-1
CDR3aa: CASRERAPTEAFF
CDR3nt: TGTGCCAGCAGAGAGAGGGCTCCGACTGAAGCTTTCTTT

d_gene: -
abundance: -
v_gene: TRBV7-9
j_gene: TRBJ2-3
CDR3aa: CASSLVAANTDTQYF
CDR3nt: TGTGCCAGCAGCTTAGTAGCCGCTAACACAGATACGCAGTATTTT

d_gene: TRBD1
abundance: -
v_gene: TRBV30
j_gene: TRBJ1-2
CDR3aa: CAWSEGTGGGYGYTF
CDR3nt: TGTGCCTGGAGTGAGGGGACAGGTGGAGGGTATGGCTACACCTTC

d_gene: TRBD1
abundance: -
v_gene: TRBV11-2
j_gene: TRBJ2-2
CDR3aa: CASTRQGDTGELFF
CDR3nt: TGTGCCAGCACCCGACAGGGGGACACCGGGGAGCTGTTTTTT

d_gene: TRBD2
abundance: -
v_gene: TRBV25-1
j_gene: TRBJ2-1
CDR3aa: CASRGRAGGPKSYNEQFF
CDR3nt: TGTGCCAGCAGAGGGCGAGCGGGGGGCCCGAAATCCTACAATGAGCAGTTCTTC

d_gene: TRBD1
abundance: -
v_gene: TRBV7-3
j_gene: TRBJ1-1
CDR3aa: CASSFGQGPTEAFF
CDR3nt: TGTGCCAGCAGCTTTGGACAGGGACCCACTGAAGCTTTCTTT